This TCR beta chain was recorded in a study of blood T cell repertoires in COVID-19. Study-wide context: From T cells, B-cell-depleted T cells, or PBMCs came the material, which was cDNA or gDNA.

V dropped 3 bases and J dropped 8 bases, with 10 bases sitting between them. The CDR3 has 12 amino acids. Per the germline V gene, CDR1 is KGHSH and CDR2 is LQKENI. Method: immunoSEQ multiplex PCR; TCRdb's copy keeps in-frame clones and lacks some. The data contain roughly 410,000 clones, approximately 89% of them singletons. Specimen: peripheral blood. This clonotype was obtained from a middle-aged woman with COVID-19, enrolled during active disease. V usage is TRBV18 and J usage is TRBJ1-1; D is perhaps TRBD1 (6 bases). The CDR3 DNA reads TGTGCCAGCTCACCTCGCGGGGGCGAAGCTTTCTTT. Translation gives CASSPRGGEAFF.